This TCR beta chain originates from a study of T cell changes during pregnancy in multiple sclerosis. Sequencing used immunoSEQ multiplex PCR; TCRdb keeps in-frame clones, though not all of them. The sample has 15,000 to 20,000 clones; about 89% are singletons. The sequences come from CD8+ T cells from peripheral blood mononuclear cells, collected in the third trimester of pregnancy. The receptor comes from a female donor in good health, enrolled as a control in a pregnancy study.

The CDR3: CASGPGLAGYEQFF. The CDR3 DNA follows: TGTGCTAGTGGACCGGGACTAGCGGGCTATGAGCAGTTCTTC. The chain combines TRBV12-5 with TRBJ2-1; 12 bases are a match to TRBD2. The V gene's germline CDR1 is LGHNT and CDR2 FRNRAP. V gave up 6 bases and J gave up 8 bases; unmatched junction bases: 5. CDR3 length: 14 amino acids. The entire variable domain, with the rest obtained from reference TRBV12-5 and TRBJ2-1, is as follows: DARVTQTPRHKVTEMGQEVTMRCQPILGHNTVFWYRQTMMQGLELLAYFRNRAPLDDSGMPKDRFSAEMPDATLATLKIQPSEPRDSAVYFCASGPGLAGYEQFFGPGTRLTVL.